This T cell receptor beta chain was sequenced in a study of cytomegalovirus exposure and HLA in healthy donors. It was with 60 Vbeta and 13 Jbeta primers that the PCR ran. The method was immunoSEQ multiplex PCR; TCRdb's version includes in-frame clones alone and lacks a portion of them. The data show roughly 180,000 clones, approximately 80% seen once. This CDR3 comprises 14 residues. V was clipped by 3 bases and J by 2 bases, with 10 bases between them. The germline gives CDR1 LNHDA, CDR2 SQIVND (reference sequence). Overall study findings and caveats: CMV antigen specificity of three CMV-associated chains was confirmed in vitro. HLA restriction was apparent for most CMV-associated TCR beta chains in a later analysis.

About this clone: Its antigen is unidentified.

V usage is TRBV19 and J usage is TRBJ2-5; D is unresolved. Sequencing was carried out using PBMCs. The sequence was obtained from a man in his late teens or twenties in good health and CMV-seronegative. The CDR3 here is CASSMAVQQETQYF. CDR3 DNA sequence: TGTGCCAGTAGTATGGCAGTACAGCAAGAGACCCAGTACTTC.